Below, one T cell receptor (beta chain) is given with its context. Its antigen is currently unknown. Assay version v3.0 of immunoSEQ was used, and it was run at survey level. Clones were sequenced by immunoSEQ multiplex PCR, and TCRdb holds only the in-frame ones, with some missing. Of about 24,000 clones listed, just over 85% were seen once; the top ten hold roughly 7.3%. The data belong to a study of long-term antiretroviral therapy in people with HIV. Study-wide context: Collection of the earliest samples took place about a decade ahead of the 2015 immediate-ART recommendation.

Whole-study findings and limits: After ART, diversity increased yet remained lower than transplant donor controls. Dating from the mid-2000s to the late 2010s, the blood was possibly obtained under older ART regimens.

V dropped 6 bases and J dropped 6 bases, with 20 bases sitting between them. The CDR3 extends over 15 amino acids. Germline V gene data show CDR1 as SNHLY and CDR2 as FYNNEI. The chain joins TRBV2 to TRBJ1-1; D is ambiguous. The starting material was unsorted PBMCs, obtained 1.8 years before starting antiretroviral therapy. The receptor comes from a woman in her twenties or thirties with HIV. The DNA for the CDR3 is TGTGCCAGCAGGGAGCGGGTTTTAGGGCGAGCTGAAGCTTTCTTT. Protein sequence: CASRERVLGRAEAFF.